The 25 T cell receptor beta chains below all came from one sample that was sequenced in a study of cytomegalovirus exposure and HLA in healthy donors. The PCR made use of 60 Vbeta and 13 Jbeta primers. Measured with immunoSEQ multiplex PCR; TCRdb has only the in-frame clones, and not every one. Of 150,000 to 200,000 clones in the sample, over 70% were seen once. Sequencing was done on a sample of PBMCs. Receptors were obtained from a woman aged 45-65 years in good health and CMV-seropositive.

In its sample, this clone was seen a few times. The chain recombines TRBV7-9 with TRBJ1-6, with 8 bases aligning to TRBD1. CDR1 is SEHNR, CDR2 FQNEAQ, per germline (reference sequence). After removal of 4 bases from V and 9 bases from J, the junction contained 11 bases not matched to a gene. This CDR3 has 16 residues. DNA for the CDR3: TGTGCCAGCAGCTCCGCCGGACAGGGAATTGGTTCACCCCTCCACTTT. The encoded protein is CASSSAGQGIGSPLHF.

The gene calls are TRBV7-8 and TRBJ2-1; 11 bases are shared with TRBD2. This CDR3 is 16 amino acids long. Germline-derived CDR1 and CDR2 are SGHVS and FQNEAQ. The ends lost 3 bases at V and 7 bases at J; junction bases unmatched: 8. CDR3 bases: TGTGCCAGCAGCTTTGAATCCGGACTAGCGGGTAATGAGCAGTTCTTC. As protein: CASSFESGLAGNEQFF.

The V gene is TRBV2, the J gene TRBJ1-2; maybe TRBD1 (6 bases). Trimming took 3 bases from V and 5 from J, leaving 13 bases between them. CDR1 is SNHLY, CDR2 FYNNEI, per germline. This CDR3 contains 14 residues. The CDR3: CASSDAGGAYGYTF. In nucleotides, the CDR3 is TGTGCCAGCAGTGATGCGGGGGGGGCATATGGCTACACCTTC.

The chain combines TRBV30 with TRBJ1-6; 7 bases line up with TRBD1. Trimming at V came to 5 bases and at J to 10 bases, leaving 8 bases not matched to a gene. The CDR3 runs 13 residues. Germline V lookup: CDR1 GTSNPN, CDR2 SVGIG (reference sequence). CDR3 sequence: CAWGRDSISPLHF. CDR3 DNA sequence: TGTGCCTGGGGACGGGACAGTATCTCACCCCTCCACTTT.

This clone was picked up a small number of times. The V and J genes are TRBV9 and TRBJ2-6; D ambiguous. In germline, CDR1 is SGDLS, CDR2 YYNGEE. Trimming pared 0 bases from V and 0 bases from J, leaving 10 bases between. The CDR3 sequence is 17 residues long. CDR3 in amino acids: CASSVDPTPSGANVLTF. CDR3 nucleotide sequence: TGTGCCAGCAGCGTAGACCCTACCCCCTCTGGGGCCAACGTCCTGACTTTC.

The chain is built from TRBV9 and TRBJ1-1, with D possibly being TRBD1 (6 bases). In germline, CDR1 is SGDLS, CDR2 YYNGEE. The CDR3 loop spans 12 amino acids. Deletions cut 8 bases from V and 4 bases from J, with 12 bases between. CDR3 coding DNA: TGTGCCAGGGGAGGGGGGGGCACTGAAGCTTTCTTT. Translating gives CARGGGGTEAFF.

This chain connects TRBV7-3 to TRBJ2-2; the D gene is possibly TRBD1 (5 bases). Germline V gene lookup returns CDR1 SGHTA and CDR2 FQGTGA. The length of the CDR3 is 13 residues. Trimming pared 6 bases from V and 5 bases from J, leaving 10 bases between. CDR3 coding DNA: TGTGCCAGCAGTCCCAGGGAAACCGGGGAGCTGTTTTTT. It encodes CASSPRETGELFF. Together with reference TRBV7-3 and TRBJ2-2, the CDR3 gives the full variable domain: GAGVSQTPSNKVTEKGKYVELRCDPISGHTALYWYRQSLGQGPEFLIYFQGTGAADDSGLPNDRFFAVRPEGSVSTLKIQRTERGDSAVYLCASSPRETGELFFGEGSRLTVL.

This sequence joins TRBV5-1 and TRBJ1-1; D might be TRBD1 (5 bases). Trimming took off 3 bases at V and 5 bases at J, with 14 bases between the two ends. This CDR3 has 14 amino acids. Germline V gene data show CDR1 as SGHRS and CDR2 as YFSETQ. CDR3 loop: CASSSTAGKTEAFF. For the CDR3, the DNA is TGCGCCAGCAGCTCCACGGCAGGGAAAACTGAAGCTTTCTTT.

A single count supports this clone. V usage is TRBV5-4 and J usage is TRBJ2-7; 7 bases map to TRBD1. This CDR3 comprises 16 residues. Germline V CDR1 and CDR2: SGHNT, YYREEE (reference sequence). Trimming removed 4 bases from V and 2 bases from J; junction bases left unmatched: 12. Here the CDR3 DNA reads TGTGCCAGCAGCCCGTGGGCCCCGGGACAGACCTACGAGCAGTACTTC. This gives the protein CASSPWAPGQTYEQYF.

The V and J genes are TRBV7-8 and TRBJ2-5, with 7 bases that match TRBD2. TRBJ2-7 explains the end of the DNA better; the J call may be wrong. This CDR3 contains 15 residues. From germline, CDR1 is SGHVS and CDR2 FQNEAQ. CDR3 in amino acids: CASSPEAGEVYEQYF. The CDR3 nucleotides are TGTGCCAGCAGCCCCGAGGCGGGGGAAGTATACGAGCAGTACTTC.

The rearrangement uses TRBV7-9 and TRBJ2-1; D perhaps matches TRBD2 (6 bases). Trimming left V 5 bases short and J 1 base short, with 12 bases between. CDR3 length: 15 amino acids. Germline-derived CDR1 and CDR2 are SEHNR and FQNEAQ (reference sequence). The CDR3 loop is CASSPGRRSYNEQFF. Here the CDR3 DNA reads TGTGCCAGCAGCCCCGGGAGACGGTCCTACAATGAGCAGTTCTTC.

The rearrangement uses TRBV27 and TRBJ2-5; D is undetermined. The CDR3 loop spans 13 amino acids. Trimming took 3 bases from V and 5 from J, leaving 10 bases between them. Germline V gene data show CDR1 as MNHEY and CDR2 as SMNVEV (reference sequence). The CDR3 bases are TGTGCCAGCAGTTTCAGGCGATCGGAGACCCAGTACTTC. It codes for CASSFRRSETQYF.

This clone occurred a few times. The rearrangement links TRBV5-1 to TRBJ1-6; D is undetermined. V was cut by 1 base and J by 13 bases, with 12 bases left in between. The germline CDR1 and CDR2 sequences are SGHRS and YFSETQ. There are 13 residues in the CDR3. The CDR3: CASSLTYISPLHF. DNA of the CDR3: TGCGCCAGCAGCTTGACATACATTTCGCCCCTCCACTTT. The entire variable domain, with the rest obtained from reference TRBV5-1 and TRBJ1-6, is as follows: KAGVTQTPRYLIKTRGQQVTLSCSPISGHRSVSWYQQTPGQGLQFLFEYFSETQRNKGNFPGRFSGRQFSNSRSEMNVSTLELGDSALYLCASSLTYISPLHFGNGTRLTVT.

The rearrangement joins TRBV5-1 to TRBJ2-3, with D possibly being TRBD2 (7 bases). V lost 2 bases to trimming and J lost 2 bases, with 9 bases between them. The CDR3 covers 14 residues. In germline, CDR1 is SGHRS, CDR2 YFSETQ. CDR3 region: CASSLRGATDTQYF. CDR3 sequence (DNA): TGCGCCAGCAGCTTACGGGGGGCCACAGATACGCAGTATTTT. The full variable domain, rest sourced from reference TRBV5-1 and TRBJ2-3, is KAGVTQTPRYLIKTRGQQVTLSCSPISGHRSVSWYQQTPGQGLQFLFEYFSETQRNKGNFPGRFSGRQFSNSRSEMNVSTLELGDSALYLCASSLRGATDTQYFGPGTRLTVL.

The chain recombines TRBV5-1 with TRBJ1-1, with D uncertain. This CDR3 is 12 amino acids long. Germline V CDR1 and CDR2: SGHRS, YFSETQ. The V gene lost 0 bases and the J gene lost 11 bases, with 11 bases spanning the gap. CDR3 loop: CASSLDGLWAFF. CDR3 sequence (DNA): TGCGCCAGCAGCTTGGATGGGCTCTGGGCTTTCTTT.

A remark on this clone: Germline and junction disagree at one end, which may indicate a read error. V usage is TRBV7-9 and J usage is TRBJ1-1; a possible D gene is TRBD1 (6 bases). In germline, CDR1 is SEHNR, CDR2 FQNEAQ (reference sequence). The CDR3 consists of 16 residues. CDR3 nucleotides: TGTGCCAGCAGCCTAGCGGGGGCGGGGGGTAACACTGAAGCTTTCTTT. It codes for CASSLAGAGGNTEAFF.

This clone has a handful of counts. The chain combines TRBV6-5 with TRBJ1-6; no clear D gene. This CDR3 has 13 residues. The germline CDR1 and CDR2 sequences are MNHEY and SVGAGI. V was trimmed by 4 bases and J by 7 bases, leaving 8 bases between them. For the CDR3, the DNA is TGTGCCAGCAGTTTAGGGAGGAATTCACCCCTCCACTTT. Protein product: CASSLGRNSPLHF.

The V gene is TRBV7-3, the J gene TRBJ2-1, with a tentative D call TRBD1 (5 bases). Per germline, CDR1 SGHTA and CDR2 FQGTGA. This CDR3 is built from 14 residues. V was clipped by 6 bases and J by 4 bases, with 13 bases between them. The CDR3 nucleotides are TGTGCCAGCAGACCGACAGAATCGTACAATGAGCAGTTCTTC. Translating it yields CASRPTESYNEQFF.

In this sample, this clone turned up a few times. The V and J genes are TRBV30 and TRBJ1-5; maybe TRBD1 (6 bases). Germline CDR1 is GTSNPN and CDR2 is SVGIG (reference sequence). The CDR3 runs to 14 residues. V was clipped by 4 bases and J by 4 bases, with 14 bases between them. The CDR3 nucleotides read TGTGCCTGGAACTCCGACAGGACAAATCAGCCCCAGCATTTT. It specifies CAWNSDRTNQPQHF.

This sequence joins TRBV18 and TRBJ1-3; TRBD1 aligns across 7 bases. The CDR3 length is 16 residues. V dropped 2 bases and J dropped 0; count of bases not matched to a gene: 4. Germline loops: CDR1 KGHSH, CDR2 LQKENI. The CDR3 loop reads CASSPMGQYSGNTIYF. The CDR3 DNA reads TGTGCCAGCTCACCAATGGGACAGTACTCTGGAAACACCATATATTTT.

The chain links TRBV2 to TRBJ2-5, with TRBD2 matching over 12 bases. The assigned J gene may be wrong: the sequence end matches TRBJ2-7 better. The germline CDR1 and CDR2 sequences are SNHLY and FYNNEI. This CDR3 is built from 16 residues. CDR3 region: CASSEAKTSGGSEQYF. The CDR3 DNA reads as TGTGCCAGCAGTGAAGCTAAGACTAGCGGGGGCTCCGAGCAGTACTTC.

This clone was seen a few times. V usage is TRBV5-6 and J usage is TRBJ2-1, with D unclear. Germline CDR1 is SGHDT and CDR2 is YYEEEE. Trimming stripped 0 bases from V and 13 bases from J, with 8 bases between. This CDR3 region has 11 residues. This CDR3 is CASSLDRRQFF. CDR3 coding DNA: TGTGCCAGCAGCTTGGACAGAAGACAGTTCTTC.

The rearrangement links TRBV2 to TRBJ2-7, with D possibly being TRBD2 (6 bases). Germline V gene sequence: CDR1 SNHLY, CDR2 FYNNEI. The CDR3 runs 12 residues. V lost 8 bases and J lost 4, with 12 bases in between. CDR3 in DNA: TGTGCCAGCGGAGGGTCCGTATACGAGCAGTACTTC. Residues: CASGGSVYEQYF.

The chain has TRBV5-4 and TRBJ2-5; 7 nucleotides agree with TRBD1. Germline loops: CDR1 SGHNT, CDR2 YYREEE (reference sequence). Trimming cost V 3 bases and J 2 bases; bases outside gene matches: 1. The CDR3 is made up of 13 amino acids. The CDR3 here is CASSSGQQETQYF. DNA of the CDR3: TGTGCCAGCAGCTCGGGACAGCAAGAGACCCAGTACTTC.

This chain connects TRBV28 to TRBJ1-1; D call uncertain. The CDR3 contains 17 residues. V lost 5 bases, J lost 0 bases, and 19 bases lay in between. Germline V gives CDR1 MDHEN, CDR2 SYDVKM. The CDR3 nucleotides read TGTGCCAGCAGTACCCTGTCAGGATATCAGATGAACACTGAAGCTTTCTTT. Translation gives CASSTLSGYQMNTEAFF.